These T cell receptor beta chains were read from a single sample in a study of blood T cell repertoires in COVID-19. Produced via immunoSEQ multiplex PCR; TCRdb's table is partial and in-frame only. The repertoire holds approximately 260,000 clones, approximately 86% seen once, with 3% to 4% in the top ten. Sequencing input: PBMCs or T cells enriched from blood (not recorded which). The receptors originated from a woman between 35 and 50 years old with acute COVID-19. Both conserved end residues are part of each CDR3. Each record gives: D gene, J gene, V gene, CDR3 length, clone size, CDR3 protein, CDR3 DNA. The D gene is left open where the match is weak. Clone size, where shown, is once, few, many, or a class for clones that have expanded.

NA	TRBJ1-2	TRBV18	12	NA	CASSPDSHGYTF	TGTGCCAGCTCACCGGACAGCCATGGCTACACCTTC
NA	TRBJ2-1	TRBV7-3	17	NA	CASSPTNWSLGYNEQFF	TGTGCCAGCAGCCCAACGAACTGGTCTCTCGGGTACAATGAGCAGTTCTTC
NA	TRBJ1-4	TRBV14	12	few	CASSIRGEKLFF	TGTGCCAGCAGCATCCGGGGTGAAAAACTGTTTTTT
TRBD2	TRBJ2-1	TRBV19	14	NA	CASSKAGLAYEQFF	TGTGCCAGTAGTAAAGCGGGACTAGCGTATGAGCAGTTCTTC
NA	TRBJ2-4	TRBV12-3/TRBV12-4	13	few	CASRTDTKNIQYF	TGTGCCAGCAGAACAGACACCAAAAACATTCAGTACTTC
NA	TRBJ2-4	TRBV29-1	12	NA	CSVVGSRDIQYF	TGCAGCGTTGTCGGGAGTAGAGACATTCAGTACTTC
TRBD2	TRBJ2-3	TRBV2	15	NA	CASRGLGLAGDTQYF	TGTGCCAGCAGGGGTCTGGGACTAGCGGGAGATACGCAGTATTTT
TRBD1	TRBJ1-3	TRBV29-1	13	once	CSVGTGVVNTIYF	TGCAGCGTTGGGACAGGGGTGGTAAACACCATATATTTT
TRBD2	TRBJ2-2	TRBV9	16	NA	CASSVELLAGAGELFF	TGTGCCAGCAGCGTAGAATTGCTAGCGGGAGCCGGGGAGCTGTTTTTT
NA	TRBJ1-5	TRBV6-2/TRBV6-3	14	NA	CASSYKEAGGPQHF	TGTGCCAGCAGTTACAAGGAGGCCGGAGGTCCCCAGCATTTT
TRBD1	TRBJ2-2	TRBV11-2	15	once	CASSLGVQGTGELFF	TGTGCCAGCAGCTTAGGAGTACAGGGGACCGGGGAGCTGTTTTTT
NA	TRBJ2-2	TRBV18	15	NA	CASSQQGFLTGELFF	TGTGCCAGCTCACAACAGGGATTTTTGACCGGGGAGCTGTTTTTT
NA	TRBJ2-5	TRBV19	14	NA	CASSIRGSGETQYF	TGTGCCAGTAGTATCAGGGGCTCGGGGGAGACCCAGTACTTC
NA	TRBJ2-1	TRBV20-1	13	few	CSASIQDYNEQFF	TGCAGTGCTAGTATCCAGGACTACAATGAGCAGTTCTTC
NA	TRBJ1-1	TRBV11-3	14	NA	CASSLDSLYTEAFF	TGTGCCAGCAGCTTAGATTCCCTTTACACTGAAGCTTTCTTT
NA	TRBJ1-1	TRBV5-4	13	NA	CASSSQVNTEAFF	TGTGCCAGCAGCTCCCAGGTGAACACTGAAGCTTTCTTT
NA	TRBJ1-5	TRBV6-5	14	NA	CASSYSNGDQPQHF	TGTGCCAGCAGTTACTCGAACGGAGACCAGCCCCAGCATTTT
TRBD1	TRBJ1-2	TRBV24-1	14	NA	CATSDPTGNYGYTF	TGTGCCACCAGTGACCCGACAGGGAACTATGGCTACACCTTC
NA	TRBJ1-2	TRBV24-1	13	NA	CATSDGGYDGYTF	TGTGCCACCAGTGACGGGGGGTACGATGGCTACACCTTC
NA	TRBJ2-2	TRBV5-1	16	NA	CASSIDRTTNTGELFF	TGCGCCAGCAGCATCGACAGGACGACGAACACCGGGGAGCTGTTTTTT
NA	TRBJ2-7	TRBV5-1	14	NA	CASSLTAWSYEQYF	TGCGCCAGCAGCCTGACAGCATGGTCCTACGAGCAGTACTTC
NA	TRBJ1-1	TRBV7-6	17	NA	CASSLVGDPPQNTEAFF	TGTGCCAGCAGCCTAGTAGGGGATCCCCCCCAAAACACTGAAGCTTTCTTT
NA	TRBJ2-2	TRBV5-4	14	NA	CASSLVGGTGELFF	TGTGCCAGCAGCTTGGTCGGGGGTACCGGGGAGCTGTTTTTT
NA	TRBJ2-2	TRBV15	13	once	CATSTLVPGELFF	TGTGCCACCAGCACCCTAGTTCCCGGGGAGCTGTTTTTT
TRBD2	TRBJ2-1	TRBV7-8	16	few	CASSLISGTSYNEQFF	TGTGCCAGCAGCTTAATATCCGGGACTAGTTACAATGAGCAGTTCTTC
TRBD1	TRBJ1-2	TRBV11-3	17	NA	CASSLDPDRGLRDGYTF	TGTGCCAGCAGCTTAGATCCGGACAGGGGGCTAAGGGATGGCTACACCTTC
TRBD2	TRBJ2-1	TRBV27	18	once	CASSLRTAGLAGMNEQFF	TGTGCCAGCAGTTTAAGGACAGCGGGACTAGCGGGAATGAATGAGCAGTTCTTC
NA	TRBJ2-7	TRBV28	11	NA	CASSLSDEQYF	TGTGCCAGCAGTTTATCCGACGAGCAGTACTTC
TRBD1	TRBJ1-2	TRBV4-1	13	NA	CASSQTGAYGYTF	TGCGCCAGCAGCCAAACAGGGGCCTATGGCTACACCTTC
TRBD1	TRBJ1-4	TRBV2	15	NA	CASSAGGATNEKLFF	TGTGCCAGCAGTGCAGGGGGAGCAACTAATGAAAAACTGTTTTTT
NA	TRBJ1-2	TRBV11-3	14	few	CASSLARGFGGYTF	TGTGCCAGCAGCTTGGCACGGGGGTTCGGAGGCTACACCTTC
NA	TRBJ2-7	TRBV6-5	11	NA	CASSNRHTRSF	TGTGCCAGCAGCAACAGGCACACCCGTAGTTTC
TRBD2	TRBJ2-7	TRBV4-1	16	once	CASSSVAGVDGYEQYF	TGCGCCAGCAGTTCAGTAGCGGGAGTGGATGGGTACGAGCAGTACTTC
TRBD1	TRBJ1-5	TRBV6-5	15	NA	CASAAGTGGNQPQHF	TGTGCCAGCGCAGCAGGGACAGGGGGCAACCAGCCCCAGCATTTT
NA	TRBJ2-7	TRBV9	14	NA	CASSVGGGTYEQYF	TGTGCCAGCAGCGTAGGAGGAGGAACCTACGAGCAGTACTTC
TRBD1	TRBJ2-3	TRBV7-8	16	NA	CASSLVTGAATDTQYF	TGTGCCAGCAGCTTAGTGACAGGGGCCGCGACAGATACGCAGTATTTT
TRBD2	TRBJ2-1	TRBV19	15	NA	CASSILAGIYNEQFF	TGTGCCAGTAGTATACTAGCGGGTATCTACAATGAGCAGTTCTTC
TRBD2	TRBJ2-1	TRBV2	12	few	CASIQAGDEQFF	TGTGCCAGCATTCAAGCGGGAGATGAGCAGTTCTTC
TRBD2	TRBJ2-1	TRBV9	17	NA	CASSVSFTSGSYNEQFF	TGTGCCAGCAGCGTCTCCTTTACTAGCGGGAGCTACAATGAGCAGTTCTTC
TRBD2	TRBJ2-1	TRBV11-2	15	NA	CASSYRTSGSIEQFF	TGTGCCAGCAGCTACAGGACTAGCGGGAGCATTGAGCAGTTCTTC
TRBD1	TRBJ2-1	TRBV5-8	15	once	CASSLGTGGYNEQFF	TGTGCCAGCAGCTTGGGGACAGGGGGCTACAATGAGCAGTTCTTC
TRBD1	TRBJ1-4	TRBV30	13	NA	CAWSYRGGEKLFF	TGTGCCTGGAGTTACAGGGGAGGTGAAAAACTGTTTTTT